This T cell receptor (beta chain) is drawn from a study of T cell responses to AZD1222 COVID-19 vaccine. Study observations and caveats: It was only after the peak T cell response that any repertoires were sampled.

The table came from immunoSEQ multiplex PCR; TCRdb's copy has only in-frame clones and leaves some out. The table records roughly 65,000 clones, about three quarters of them present only once. V shed 2 bases and J shed 4 bases, with 2 bases lying between them. From germline, CDR1 is SEHNR and CDR2 FQNEAQ (reference sequence). This CDR3 comprises 12 residues. About this clone: Its cognate antigen is unknown.

Sequenced here: peripheral blood, sampled on day 0 of AZD1222 vaccination. This chain uses TRBV7-9 with TRBJ1-4; no reliable D call. The clonotype comes from an adult in good health. The CDR3 bases are TGTGCCAGCAGCTTACTTAATGAAAAACTGTTTTTT. It encodes CASSLLNEKLFF. Filled out from reference TRBV7-9 and TRBJ1-4, the complete variable domain reads DTGVSQNPRHKITKRGQNVTFRCDPISEHNRLYWYRQTLGQGPEFLTYFQNEAQLEKSRLLSDRFSAERPKGSFSTLEIQRTEQGDSAMYLCASSLLNEKLFFGSGTQLSVL.